This T cell receptor beta chain was sequenced in a study of blood T cell repertoires in COVID-19. On the study more broadly: The study drew acute and convalescent COVID-19 samples from the United States, Italy and Spain. PBMCs, B-cell-depleted T cells, or T cells were the source of the cDNA or gDNA that made up the material.

Study processing details: Using reference gene primer amplification, nucleated cell counts were estimated. Clones were sequenced by immunoSEQ multiplex PCR, and TCRdb holds only the in-frame ones, with some missing. The V and J calls and clone size are taken from that table; D and trimming were inferred from the DNA. The sample contains fewer than 250,000 clones, 85% of which appear only once. Germline CDR1 and CDR2: MNHNS and SASEGT. V was trimmed by 3 bases and J by 3 bases, leaving 12 bases between them. This CDR3 is 15 amino acids long. The receptor was derived from a woman in her sixties with active or convalescent COVID-19. The specimen sequenced was peripheral blood. The chain has TRBV6-1 and TRBJ1-3; D might be TRBD1 (5 bases). In nucleotides, the CDR3 is TGTGCCAGCAGTGACCCCAGGGTTTTTGGAAACACCATATATTTT. Translation gives CASSDPRVFGNTIYF.